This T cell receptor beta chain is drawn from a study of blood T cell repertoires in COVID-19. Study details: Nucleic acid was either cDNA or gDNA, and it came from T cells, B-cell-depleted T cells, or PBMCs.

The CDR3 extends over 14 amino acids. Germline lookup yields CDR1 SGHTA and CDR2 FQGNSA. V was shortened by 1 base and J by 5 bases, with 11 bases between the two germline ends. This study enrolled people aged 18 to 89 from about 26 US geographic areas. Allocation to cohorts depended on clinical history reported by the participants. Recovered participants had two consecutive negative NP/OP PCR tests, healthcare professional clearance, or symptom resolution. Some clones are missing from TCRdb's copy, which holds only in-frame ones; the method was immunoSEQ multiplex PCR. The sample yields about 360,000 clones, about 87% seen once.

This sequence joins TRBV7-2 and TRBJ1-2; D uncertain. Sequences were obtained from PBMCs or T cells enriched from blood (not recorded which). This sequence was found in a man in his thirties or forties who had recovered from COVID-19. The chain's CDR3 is CASSLGARSYGYTF. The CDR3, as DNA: TGTGCCAGCAGCTTAGGAGCAAGATCTTATGGCTACACCTTC.